Presented here are 8 T cell receptor beta chains from one specimen sequenced in a study of T cells in Graves' hyperthyroidism and ophthalmopathy. The TCR beta CDR3 regions underwent amplification using RNA transcripts as the source. HTBI primers drove first-round RT-PCR of the TCR CDR3. TCRdb analysed the multiplex PCR reads with MiXCR anew, one entry per CDR3 protein. The repertoire includes 700,000 or so distinct CDR3 sequences, roughly 15% of them detected once, and around 8% sits in the top ten. The sequenced sample was blood. The receptors were sampled from a man aged 18 to 30 with Graves' hyperthyroidism.

With regard to this clonotype: A much more abundant neighbour one base away suggests this may be a read error. The CDR3 sequence: CSARPWTGGVTFSYGYTF. CDR3 DNA sequence: TGCAGTGCTAGGCCATGGACAGGAGGGGTTACGTTCTCCTATGGCTACACCTTC. The gene calls are TRBV20-1 and TRBJ1-2; 7 nucleotides align to TRBD1. The germline gives CDR1 DFQATT, CDR2 SNEGSKA (reference sequence). The junction had 20 bases not matched to a gene; V was cut back by 3 bases and J by 4 bases. The CDR3 length is 18 residues.

This clonotype came up a few times. The chain has TRBV28 and TRBJ2-7; D call uncertain. The germline V gene encodes CDR1 MDHEN and CDR2 SYDVKM. V was cut by 4 bases and J by 4 bases, with 5 bases left in between. The CDR3 extends over 11 amino acids. CDR3 sequence: CASSYQYEQYF. The CDR3 DNA reads as TGTGCCAGCAGTTATCAGTACGAGCAGTACTTC.

This clonotype occurred many times. This chain connects TRBV29-1 to TRBJ2-7; 10 positions match TRBD1. This CDR3 contains 14 residues. CDR1 and CDR2 from the germline V gene are SQVTM and ANQGSEA. J gave up 5 bases and V 5 bases, and 9 bases lay outside the gene matches. CDR3 in amino acids: CSVQGTGEVDEQYF. Here the CDR3 DNA reads TGCAGCGTTCAAGGGACAGGGGAAGTCGACGAGCAGTACTTC.

The table lists this clonotype with many counts. The chain uses TRBV27 and TRBJ2-1; D possibly corresponds to TRBD1 (6 bases). Per germline, CDR1 MNHEY and CDR2 SMNVEV (reference sequence). V gave up 3 bases and J gave up 10 bases, with 10 bases separating them. The CDR3 is 12 residues long. This CDR3 reads CASSLSGDEQFF. The CDR3 DNA is TGTGCCAGCAGTTTGTCAGGGGACGAGCAGTTCTTC.

This clonotype was seen ten or more times. The chain joins TRBV28 to TRBJ1-5; D is ambiguous. Germline V gene lookup returns CDR1 MDHEN and CDR2 SYDVKM. V lost 3 bases and J lost 0, with 15 bases in between. CDR3 length: 17 amino acids. The CDR3 sequence is CASSFNSFQASNQPQHF. CDR3 DNA sequence: TGTGCCAGCAGTTTTAATTCCTTCCAAGCTAGCAATCAGCCCCAGCATTTT.

The rearrangement joins TRBV5-1 to TRBJ1-1, with unresolved D. Looked up from germline, CDR1 is SGHRS and CDR2 is YFSETQ. The V gene lost 3 bases and the J gene lost 8 bases, with 8 bases spanning the gap. There are 11 residues in the CDR3. CDR3 residues: CASSSGREAFF. As DNA, the CDR3 is TGCGCCAGCAGCTCTGGAAGAGAAGCTTTCTTT.

The chain employs TRBV20-1 and TRBJ2-7; tentative D call: TRBD1 (5 bases). The CDR3 extends over 12 amino acids. The germline CDR1 and CDR2 sequences are DFQATT and SNEGSKA (reference sequence). Trimming pared 1 base from V and 3 bases from J, leaving 7 bases between. This chain's CDR3 is CSARVDIYEQYF. CDR3 DNA: TGCAGTGCTAGAGTGGACATCTACGAGCAGTACTTC.

The sample holds a few counts of this clonotype. One junction end disagrees with the germline gene, perhaps due to a read error. The chain recombines TRBV6-1 with TRBJ2-6, with a possible D match to TRBD1 (6 bases). Per germline, CDR1 MNHNS and CDR2 SASEGT. The CDR3 covers 15 residues. CDR3 in DNA: TGTGCCAGCAGTGGCACAGGGTTTGGGGCCAACGTCCTGACTTTT. Its protein product is CASSGTGFGANVLTF.